Here is one TCR beta chain with its context. These data belong to a study of Graves' ophthalmopathy and Graves' hyperthyroidism. Amplification from RNA transcripts yielded the TCR beta CDR3 regions. An opening RT-PCR round employed HTBI primers and preceded a second-round multiplex PCR. A single record per CDR3 protein comes from TCRdb applying MiXCR to the multiplex PCR reads. The table includes about 400,000 distinct CDR3 sequences, around 17% detected once. Germline V lookup: CDR1 MNHEY, CDR2 SVGEGT. The length of the CDR3 is 13 residues. V trimming: 6 bases; J trimming: 3 bases; junction bases outside the gene matches: 4.

The J gene is TRBJ2-7, the V gene TRBV6-2 or TRBV6-3, with 8 nucleotides matching TRBD2. Sequencing was done on a sample of peripheral blood. This receptor was taken from a woman aged 18-29 years with Graves' ophthalmopathy. This chain's CDR3 is CASRLGLVYEQYF. As DNA, the CDR3 is TGTGCCAGCAGATTGGGACTAGTCTACGAGCAGTACTTC.